This T cell receptor (beta chain) was observed in a study of blood T cell repertoires in COVID-19. Turning to the study itself: Some COVID-19 samples were acute and others convalescent; all came from the United States, Italy and Spain. In each case, the material was cDNA or gDNA derived from T cells, B-cell-depleted T cells, or PBMCs.

This clone has a handful of counts. V gave up 6 bases and J gave up 8 bases, with 13 bases separating them. There are 12 residues in the CDR3. Germline CDR1 SNHLY, CDR2 FYNNEI. Authors' data handling: Estimates of nucleated cell counts were drawn from the amplification of reference gene primers. Measured with immunoSEQ multiplex PCR; TCRdb has only the in-frame clones, and not every one. The V and J calls and clone size are taken from that table; D and trimming were inferred from the DNA. Here the sample spans around 100,000 clones, roughly 79% being singletons. Sequenced: peripheral blood. The receptor was derived from a man aged 65 to 85 with active or convalescent COVID-19. The rearrangement joins TRBV2 to TRBJ1-2; D possibly corresponds to TRBD1 (6 bases). The CDR3 DNA is TGTGCCAGCAGATCAGGGGAGGGCGGCTACACCTTC. Its protein is CASRSGEGGYTF.